The rows below give T cell receptor beta chains drawn from one sample of a study of CD8 T cells in ankylosing spondylitis. TCRdb ran MiXCR on the 5' RACE reads and lists one entry per CDR3 protein. The sample includes some 150,000 distinct CDR3 sequences, more than 40% of them seen just once. Sequenced input: synovial fluid, either unsorted or a sorted T cell fraction (not recorded which). These receptors were taken from a male donor with ankylosing spondylitis. CDR3s leave out the opening cysteine and the closing phenylalanine or tryptophan. The listing skips clone size in some rows; elsewhere it reads once, few, many or a size class.

few	TRBV7-3	TRBJ2-2	ASSYRRDYNTGELF
-	TRBV15	TRBJ2-4	ATSRVWPRRGYGKNIQY
-	TRBV9	TRBJ2-7	ASSAGTSGYEQY
few	TRBV29-1	TRBJ2-1	SVEGLAGNYNEQF
-	TRBV3-1	TRBJ1-4	ASLTREFNEKLF
few	TRBV29-1	TRBJ2-2	SVEPPNTGELF
-	TRBV10-3	TRBJ1-2	AISERAGNYGYT
-	TRBV5-1	TRBJ2-1	ASSLDRWISANYNEQF
-	TRBV20-1	TRBJ1-1	SARGGGLNTEAF
-	TRBV6-2/TRBV6-3	TRBJ1-2	ASSLTTGDAGYI
-	TRBV27	TRBJ2-7	ASSPRLAGEIRYEQY
-	TRBV7-9	TRBJ2-1	ASSLPSDSVHEQF
-	TRBV7-8	TRBJ2-2	ASSLGPGHTNTGELF
few	TRBV12-3/TRBV12-4	TRBJ2-2	ASRPPVQTGELF
-	TRBV28	TRBJ2-1	ASSFGRGNEQF
once	TRBV4-1	TRBJ1-5	ASSQGPASNQPQH
medium-sized	TRBV7-9	TRBJ2-3	ASSPLGGVSDTQY
few	TRBV7-9	TRBJ1-1	ASSSVSDGGDTEAF
few	TRBV12-3/TRBV12-4	TRBJ1-2	ASSSQDRHYGYT
-	TRBV5-1	TRBJ1-1	ASSLEGQTYMNTEAF
-	TRBV3-1	TRBJ2-7	ASSQYRVPEQY
-	TRBV28	TRBJ1-1	ASSFLTGIAEAF
few	TRBV24-1	TRBJ2-1	ATSDSATSGLNEQF
-	TRBV7-2	TRBJ2-1	ASSQPRGSSYNEQF
-	TRBV29-1	TRBJ2-7	SVRLAGVYEQY
-	TRBV6-2/TRBV6-3	TRBJ2-1	ATYPTSNYNEQF
-	TRBV3-1	TRBJ2-5	ASSQVRPGTQETQY
-	TRBV10-3	TRBJ1-1	AIGDSMNTEAF
few	TRBV12-3/TRBV12-4	TRBJ2-5	ASPSGGAGETQY
-	TRBV5-1	TRBJ1-6	ASSGRGTGNSPLH
many	TRBV7-9	TRBJ2-5	ASSLYQETQY
-	TRBV7-9	TRBJ1-2	ASRPTGTRYGYT